The next 29 T cell receptor beta chains were all read from a single sample in a study of T cell responses to AZD1222 COVID-19 vaccine. Profiled with immunoSEQ multiplex PCR; TCRdb holds only in-frame clones, not every one. Here the sample spans roughly 150,000 clones, over 90% being singletons. This sample comprised peripheral blood, obtained on day 0 of AZD1222 vaccination. These receptors came from an adult in good health.

The genes are TRBV9 and TRBJ2-1; a possible D gene is TRBD2 (6 bases). The CDR3 has 15 residues. V lost 0 bases, J lost 7 bases, and 14 bases lay in between. Germline assignment: CDR1 SGDLS and CDR2 YYNGEE. CDR3 sequence reads: CASSVVADGGNEQFF. The CDR3, as DNA: TGTGCCAGCAGCGTAGTAGCGGATGGGGGGAATGAGCAGTTCTTC.

The rearrangement uses TRBV27 and TRBJ2-5, with D perhaps matching TRBD2 (5 bases). The V gene lost 0 bases and the J gene lost 5 bases, with 10 bases spanning the gap. This CDR3 has 14 amino acids. Per germline, CDR1 MNHEY and CDR2 SMNVEV (reference sequence). The CDR3 loop reads CASSLSLGSETQYF. The DNA of the CDR3 is TGTGCCAGCAGTTTATCGCTAGGGAGCGAGACCCAGTACTTC.

J is TRBJ2-1 and V is TRBV7-8; TRBD2 matches 11 bases. The germline V gene has CDR1 SGHVS and CDR2 FQNEAQ. The CDR3 sequence is 16 residues long. V dropped 3 bases and J dropped 5; count of bases not matched to a gene: 6. CDR3 coding DNA: TGTGCCAGCAGCTTCCTTAGCGGGAGGGGTAACAATGAGCAGTTCTTC. The encoded protein is CASSFLSGRGNNEQFF.

The chain links TRBV9 to TRBJ2-7, with D tentatively TRBD1 or TRBD2 (5 bases each). V lost 6 bases and J lost 5, with 18 bases in between. CDR3 size: 14 residues. The germline gives CDR1 SGDLS, CDR2 YYNGEE. The CDR3 coding sequence is TGTGCCAGCAACGTTGGGGGAACGTTGGACGAGCAGTACTTC. Protein sequence: CASNVGGTLDEQYF. Filled out from reference TRBV9 and TRBJ2-7, the complete variable domain reads DSGVTQTPKHLITATGQRVTLRCSPRSGDLSVYWYQQSLDQGLQFLIQYYNGEERAKGNILERFSAQQFPDLHSELNLSSLELGDSALYFCASNVGGTLDEQYFGPGTRLTVT.

The chain employs TRBV28 and TRBJ1-1; D might be TRBD1 (6 bases). From germline, CDR1 is MDHEN and CDR2 SYDVKM. The CDR3 runs to 17 residues. V lost 6 bases and J 1 base, leaving 21 bases between the germline ends. This chain's CDR3 is CASSPSGAGSSNTEAFF. The CDR3, as DNA: TGTGCCAGCAGCCCCTCGGGGGCCGGCAGCTCGAACACTGAAGCTTTCTTT.

This sequence joins TRBV28 and TRBJ1-5, with D possibly matching TRBD1 (5 bases). V was trimmed by 7 bases and J by 3 bases, leaving 16 bases between them. The CDR3 contains 15 residues. CDR1 is MDHEN and CDR2 is SYDVKM in the germline V gene. In nucleotides, the CDR3 is TGTGCCAGCACTAGTGGGGGTGATTCCAATCAGCCCCAGCATTTT. Translating it yields CASTSGGDSNQPQHF.

This sequence joins TRBV12-5 and TRBJ2-7; the match to TRBD1 covers 10 bases. The V and J ends lost 3 bases and 4 bases, in that order; junction bases with no gene match: 3. The germline V gene encodes CDR1 LGHNT and CDR2 FRNRAP. The CDR3 is made up of 14 amino acids. The CDR3 bases are TGTGCTAGTGGTTTCGGGACAGGGGTATACGAGCAGTACTTC. As protein: CASGFGTGVYEQYF. Together with reference TRBV12-5 and TRBJ2-7, the CDR3 gives the full variable domain: DARVTQTPRHKVTEMGQEVTMRCQPILGHNTVFWYRQTMMQGLELLAYFRNRAPLDDSGMPKDRFSAEMPDATLATLKIQPSEPRDSAVYFCASGFGTGVYEQYFGPGTRLTVT.

The chain carries TRBV10-2 and TRBJ1-2; 7 bases are a match to TRBD1. This CDR3 region has 16 residues. CDR1 is WSHSY and CDR2 is SAAADI in the germline V gene. Trimming at V came to 5 bases and at J to 0 bases, leaving 9 bases not matched to a gene. The CDR3 DNA reads as TGCGCCAGCAGTTTAGACAGGGAAGGGGCTAACTATGGCTACACCTTC. Protein sequence: CASSLDREGANYGYTF.

V and J are TRBV7-9 and TRBJ1-1; TRBD1 might be the D (5 bases). This CDR3 has 16 residues. The germline V gene encodes CDR1 SEHNR and CDR2 FQNEAQ (reference sequence). V was cut by 3 bases and J by 1 base, with 15 bases left in between. Here the CDR3 reads CASSFWFLQGNTEAFF. In DNA, the CDR3 is TGTGCCAGCAGCTTTTGGTTTTTGCAGGGGAACACTGAAGCTTTCTTT.

The rearrangement uses TRBV6-2 or TRBV6-3 and TRBJ2-1; TRBD2 agrees at 10 bases. Per germline, CDR1 MNHEY and CDR2 SVGEGT. V lost 2 bases and J lost 0; bases outside the gene matches: 13. The CDR3 covers 20 residues. The CDR3 region is CASSYLVIAGGSSSYNEQFF. The CDR3 nucleotides are TGTGCCAGCAGTTACCTCGTGATAGCGGGAGGCTCTTCCTCCTACAATGAGCAGTTCTTC.

This clone was recorded once. The rearrangement joins TRBV15 to TRBJ2-6; D may be TRBD1 (5 bases). Germline CDR1 is LNHNV and CDR2 is YYDKDF (reference sequence). There are 15 residues in the CDR3. V was pared by 6 bases and J by 0 bases, with 9 bases between. CDR3 loop: CATRAGFSGANVLTF. In nucleotides, the CDR3 is TGTGCCACCAGAGCAGGGTTCTCTGGGGCCAACGTCCTGACTTTC.

V and J are TRBV12-3 or TRBV12-4 and TRBJ2-3; D call uncertain. The CDR3 consists of 13 residues. Trimming shortened V by 1 base and J by 5 bases, and 7 bases separated the two germline ends. The CDR3 region is CASSLVVGDTQYF. Written as DNA, the CDR3 is TGTGCCAGCAGTTTAGTGGTTGGAGATACGCAGTATTTT.

The rearrangement uses TRBV19 and TRBJ1-1, with D tentatively TRBD1 (5 bases). The V gene's germline CDR1 is LNHDA and CDR2 SQIVND (reference sequence). This CDR3 region has 16 residues. The V end lost 5 bases, the J end lost 0 bases, and 16 bases lay between the germline ends. The chain's CDR3 is CASSATGYHMNTEAFF. CDR3 bases: TGTGCCAGTAGTGCCACAGGTTACCACATGAACACTGAAGCTTTCTTT.

The rearrangement links TRBV19 to TRBJ1-2; 8 nucleotides agree with TRBD1. Germline CDR1 is LNHDA and CDR2 is SQIVND (reference sequence). With 7 bases clipped from V and 0 bases from J, the junction kept 4 bases outside the gene matches. This CDR3 region has 14 residues. In DNA form, the CDR3 reads TGTGCCAGTAATTTGGACAGGGCTAACTATGGCTACACCTTC. It encodes CASNLDRANYGYTF.

This clone was observed a single time. The chain combines TRBV2 with TRBJ1-2; TRBD1 is a possible D gene (6 bases). Germline V CDR1 and CDR2: SNHLY, FYNNEI. V was cut by 10 bases and J by 1 base, with 16 bases left in between. The CDR3 length is 14 residues. The DNA of the CDR3 is TGTGCCACCACAGGGACAATCAATAACTATGGCTACACCTTC. Protein: CATTGTINNYGYTF.

The V and J genes are TRBV7-2 and TRBJ1-1; 10 bases line up with TRBD1. CDR3 length equals 15 residues. Germline values: CDR1 SGHTA, CDR2 FQGNSA. The ends lost 5 bases at V and 4 bases at J; junction bases unmatched: 7. CDR3 in amino acids: CASSPVRDRGTEAFF. CDR3 DNA sequence: TGTGCCAGCAGCCCAGTCCGGGACAGGGGCACTGAAGCTTTCTTT.

The chain is built from TRBV28 and TRBJ2-7; unclear D gene. Germline V lookup: CDR1 MDHEN, CDR2 SYDVKM. The CDR3 is 12 amino acids. The germline V and J ends were trimmed by 4 bases and 4 bases, with 8 bases remaining between them. The CDR3 here is CASSSAAYEQYF. The CDR3 DNA is TGTGCCAGCAGTTCCGCCGCTTACGAGCAGTACTTC. Combining the CDR3 with reference TRBV28 and TRBJ2-7 gives the whole variable domain DVKVTQSSRYLVKRTGEKVFLECVQDMDHENMFWYRQDPGLGLRLIYFSYDVKMKEKGDIPEGYSVSREKKERFSLILESASTNQTSMYLCASSSAAYEQYFGPGTRLTVT.

This clone was recorded once. The chain employs TRBV6-5 and TRBJ1-5; 7 nucleotides align to TRBD1. CDR1 and CDR2 from the germline V gene are MNHEY and SVGAGI. The CDR3 runs to 14 residues. The V segment lost 10 bases and the J segment 6 bases; nucleotides outside the gene matches: 12. DNA of the CDR3: TGTGCCACGTCGGTTAGGACAGGAGGTCAGCCCCAGCATTTT. Translated: CATSVRTGGQPQHF.

V and J are TRBV2 and TRBJ1-2; TRBD1 agrees at 7 bases. V lost 10 bases and J lost 2; bases outside the gene matches: 10. This CDR3 contains 14 residues. Germline assignment: CDR1 SNHLY and CDR2 FYNNEI. The CDR3 DNA reads as TGTGCCATACCTTTGACAGGGCCGAACTATGGCTACACCTTC. Protein product: CAIPLTGPNYGYTF. Filled out from reference TRBV2 and TRBJ1-2, the complete variable domain reads EPEVTQTPSHQVTQMGQEVILRCVPISNHLYFYWYRQILGQKVEFLVSFYNNEISEKSEIFDDQFSVERPDGSNFTLKIRSTKLEDSAMYFCAIPLTGPNYGYTFGSGTRLTVV.

The chain links TRBV5-4 to TRBJ1-2, with no clear D. This CDR3 has 13 amino acids. Germline V gene sequence: CDR1 SGHNT, CDR2 YYREEE (reference sequence). V was trimmed by 2 bases and J by 3 bases, leaving 8 bases between them. CDR3 region: CASSLGGDYGYTF. Written as DNA, the CDR3 is TGTGCCAGCAGCTTAGGCGGGGACTATGGCTACACCTTC.

This clone was observed a single time. The rearrangement links TRBV2 to TRBJ1-1; 9 bases match TRBD1. Germline loops: CDR1 SNHLY, CDR2 FYNNEI. The V and J ends lost 4 bases and 5 bases, in that order; junction bases with no gene match: 5. The CDR3 loop spans 14 amino acids. CDR3 coding DNA: TGTGCCAGCAGTGGGGACAGGGAGGGGACTGAAGCTTTCTTT. The encoded protein is CASSGDREGTEAFF.

This clone has more than one count but fewer than ten. J is TRBJ1-1 and V is TRBV21-1. TRBV21-1 corresponds to a pseudogene. This CDR3 is 12 amino acids long. CDR3 loop: CASSPGNTEAFF. The DNA for the CDR3 is TGTGCCAGCAGTCCCGGGAACACTGAAGCTTTCTTT.

V and J are TRBV6-5 and TRBJ2-1; the match to TRBD2 covers 8 bases. J gave up 3 bases and V 5 bases, and 3 bases lay outside the gene matches. The CDR3 has 14 residues. From germline, CDR1 is MNHEY and CDR2 SVGAGI. CDR3 in DNA: TGTGCCAGCAGTCCGGGACTAGGCTACAATGAGCAGTTCTTC. Amino acid sequence: CASSPGLGYNEQFF.

CDR3 in amino acids: CASSLTGGNSGNTIYF. CDR3 bases: TGTGCCAGCAGCTTGACAGGGGGAAACTCTGGAAACACCATATATTTT. The chain has TRBV11-2 and TRBJ1-3; 9 nucleotides align to TRBD1. This CDR3 comprises 16 residues. Per germline, CDR1 SGHAT and CDR2 FQNNGV. Losses at the gene ends were 3 bases for V and 0 bases for J; bases not matched to a gene: 3. The variable domain in full, completed from reference TRBV11-2 and TRBJ1-3, reads EAGVAQSPRYKIIEKRQSVAFWCNPISGHATLYWYQQILGQGPKLLIQFQNNGVVDDSQLPKDRFSAERLKGVDSTLKIQPAKLEDSAVYLCASSLTGGNSGNTIYFGEGSWLTVV.

The J gene is TRBJ2-3, the V gene TRBV19; D is perhaps TRBD2 (6 bases). The V gene lost 4 bases and the J gene lost 0 bases, with 8 bases spanning the gap. In germline, CDR1 is LNHDA, CDR2 SQIVND (reference sequence). The CDR3 contains 14 residues. The CDR3: CASSKGGSTDTQYF. As DNA, the CDR3 is TGTGCCAGTAGTAAGGGAGGAAGCACAGATACGCAGTATTTT.

The V gene is TRBV19, the J gene TRBJ2-5; D is possibly TRBD1 or TRBD2 (5 bases each). Germline lookup yields CDR1 LNHDA and CDR2 SQIVND (reference sequence). This CDR3 comprises 14 residues. V gave up 1 base and J gave up 4 bases, with 10 bases separating them. CDR3 nucleotides: TGTGCCAGTAGTATAGGCCCCGGGACAGAGACCCAGTACTTC. Encoded protein: CASSIGPGTETQYF.

This sequence joins TRBV6-5 and TRBJ1-2; TRBD1 matches 11 bases. The CDR3 contains 13 residues. Germline V gene data show CDR1 as MNHEY and CDR2 as SVGAGI. J gave up 7 bases and V 7 bases, and 5 bases lay outside the gene matches. This chain's CDR3 is CASTRTGGTGYTF. DNA of the CDR3: TGTGCCAGCACAAGGACAGGGGGCACTGGCTACACCTTC.

This chain links TRBV29-1 with TRBJ1-2; 9 nucleotides line up with TRBD1. CDR1 SQVTM and CDR2 ANQGSEA come from the germline V gene. The CDR3 covers 12 residues. After removal of 7 bases from V and 4 bases from J, the junction contained 4 bases not matched to a gene. As DNA, the CDR3 is TGCAGCGGGAAGGACAGGGGCTATGGCTACACCTTC. Translating gives CSGKDRGYGYTF.

The rearrangement links TRBV11-2 to TRBJ2-7; no definite D call. This CDR3 spans 14 amino acids. V was shortened by 6 bases and J by 2 bases, with 14 bases between the two germline ends. Germline CDR1 reads SGHAT; CDR2 reads FQNNGV. The CDR3 here is CASSFNYNAYEQYF. In DNA form, the CDR3 reads TGTGCCAGCAGTTTTAACTACAACGCCTACGAGCAGTACTTC.